Following are 4 T cell receptor beta chains from one sample sequenced in a study of blood T cell repertoires in COVID-19 (dated by TCRdb to 2020 to 2022). Library generation was performed with the immunoSEQ multiplex PCR assay. Imported from immuneACCESS, the table was reduced by TCRdb to in-frame sequences with V and J called. These copies leave out some clones; in studies compared against another copy, an unresolved V gene accounts for under half, and the cause of the remainder is not known. Within this sample are roughly 65,000 clones, with 80% to 85% of them counted one time only. About 40% of the sample belongs to the ten largest clones. Sequencing was performed on peripheral blood. All receptors come from a human donor in a cohort sampled during active COVID-19.

This clone was observed a single time. The CDR3 loop reads CASSLFTASSYNEQFF. In DNA form, the CDR3 reads TGTGCCAGCAGCTTATTTACGGCTAGCTCCTACAATGAGCAGTTCTTC. The V call is TRBV7-2, the J call TRBJ2-1, with unresolved D. Trimming stripped 2 bases from V and 0 bases from J, with 11 bases between. The CDR3 sequence is 16 residues long. Looked up from germline, CDR1 is SGHTA and CDR2 is FQGNSA.

V and J are TRBV24-1 and TRBJ2-2; 9 positions agree with TRBD1. CDR3 size: 16 residues. Germline V CDR1 and CDR2: KGHDR, SFDVKD. J lost 3 bases, V lost 9 bases, and 10 bases had no gene match. CDR3 residues: CATEGPGQGYTGELFF. The CDR3 region has the DNA TGTGCCACCGAGGGCCCCGGACAGGGGTACACCGGGGAGCTGTTTTTT.

The V call is TRBV6-1, the J call TRBJ1-5; 7 bases match TRBD1. With 0 bases clipped from V and 6 bases from J, the junction kept 5 bases outside the gene matches. Germline V gene data show CDR1 as MNHNS and CDR2 as SASEGT. The CDR3 is 15 amino acids. The chain's CDR3 is CASSEAGGRSQPQHF. DNA of the CDR3: TGTGCCAGCAGTGAAGCAGGGGGCCGCAGTCAGCCCCAGCATTTT.

The chain is built from TRBV24-1 and TRBJ1-2; the match to TRBD1 covers 8 bases. Losses at the gene ends were 5 bases for V and 6 bases for J; bases not matched to a gene: 13. CDR3 length: 16 amino acids. Germline V gene sequence: CDR1 KGHDR, CDR2 SFDVKD. The CDR3 DNA reads as TGTGCCACCAGTGCCGCCCAGGGGGCCTTTGCCCATGGCTACACCTTC. Its protein is CATSAAQGAFAHGYTF.